The text below deals with one TCR beta chain. What it recognizes is unknown. The protocol was immunoSEQ multiplex PCR, while the TCRdb copy is restricted to in-frame clones and leaves out a portion. The sample includes 30,000 to 40,000 clones, around 82% of them seen just once. The data originate from a study of T cells in localized non-small cell lung cancer. Study-wide findings and caveats: The study sequenced only one region of the tumor. As a result, intratumor heterogeneity could not be excluded and remains possible. Patients showing higher blood T cell density tended to see longer overall survival. Uninvolved nearby lung showed the greatest T cell clonality, exceeding that found in tumor. For the top 100 tumor clones, a median approximately 50 also appeared in adjacent lung.

This TCR was sampled from a male donor aged 60 or over with stage II squamous cell lung carcinoma. Here the sequenced sample was peripheral blood, taken before any cancer treatment.

The CDR3 DNA follows: TGTGCCAGCAGTGCATTAGCGGGAGCCTACAATGAGCAGTTCTTC. Amino acids: CASSALAGAYNEQFF. The V call is TRBV6-1, the J call TRBJ2-1; the match to TRBD2 covers 9 bases. J was trimmed by 2 bases and V by 4 bases; bases with no gene match: 3. This CDR3 is built from 15 residues. The germline gives CDR1 MNHNS, CDR2 SASEGT.